This T cell receptor beta chain was captured by sequencing in a study of radiotherapy plus CTLA-4 blockade in lung cancer. Produced via immunoSEQ multiplex PCR; TCRdb's table is partial and in-frame only. This sample has 45,000 to 60,000 clones, with roughly four fifths found just once. The sequencing here drew on peripheral blood, taken from a patient treated with radiotherapy plus ipilimumab. The TCR was taken from a human donor with non-small cell lung cancer who had stable disease on radiotherapy plus ipilimumab.

The CDR3 reads CASSLGDRSYEQYF. The CDR3 DNA sequence: TGCGCCAGCAGCTTGGGCGATCGCTCCTACGAGCAGTACTTC. The chain links TRBV5-1 to TRBJ2-7; D is ambiguous. V lost 0 bases, J lost 0 bases, and 7 bases lay in between. The germline V gene encodes CDR1 SGHRS and CDR2 YFSETQ. There are 14 residues in the CDR3.